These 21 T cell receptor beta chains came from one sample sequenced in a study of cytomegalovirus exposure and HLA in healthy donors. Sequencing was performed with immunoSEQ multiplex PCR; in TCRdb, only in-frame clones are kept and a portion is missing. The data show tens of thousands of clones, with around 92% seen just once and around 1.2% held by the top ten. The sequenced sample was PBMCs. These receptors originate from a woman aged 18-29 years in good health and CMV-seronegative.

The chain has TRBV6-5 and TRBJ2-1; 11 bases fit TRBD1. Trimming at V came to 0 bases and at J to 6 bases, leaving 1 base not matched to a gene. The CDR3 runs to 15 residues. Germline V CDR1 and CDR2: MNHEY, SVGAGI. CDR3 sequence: CASSYSGTGGNEQFF. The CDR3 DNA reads TGTGCCAGCAGTTACTCCGGGACAGGGGGCAATGAGCAGTTCTTC.

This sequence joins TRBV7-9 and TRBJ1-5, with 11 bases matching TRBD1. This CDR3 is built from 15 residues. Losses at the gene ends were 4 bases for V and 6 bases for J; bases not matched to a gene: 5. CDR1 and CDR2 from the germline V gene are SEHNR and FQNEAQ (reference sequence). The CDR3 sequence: CASSSGTGGTQPQHF. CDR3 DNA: TGTGCCAGCAGCTCCGGGACAGGGGGTACTCAGCCCCAGCATTTT. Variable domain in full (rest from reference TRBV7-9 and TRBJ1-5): DTGVSQNPRHKITKRGQNVTFRCDPISEHNRLYWYRQTLGQGPEFLTYFQNEAQLEKSRLLSDRFSAERPKGSFSTLEIQRTEQGDSAMYLCASSSGTGGTQPQHFGDGTRLSIL.

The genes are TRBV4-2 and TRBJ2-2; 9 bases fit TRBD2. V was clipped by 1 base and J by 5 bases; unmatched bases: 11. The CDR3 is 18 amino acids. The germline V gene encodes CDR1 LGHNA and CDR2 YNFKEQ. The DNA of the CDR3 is TGTGCCAGCAGCCAAGTTCCTAGCGGGGCCCCGGGAACCGGGGAGCTGTTTTTT. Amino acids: CASSQVPSGAPGTGELFF.

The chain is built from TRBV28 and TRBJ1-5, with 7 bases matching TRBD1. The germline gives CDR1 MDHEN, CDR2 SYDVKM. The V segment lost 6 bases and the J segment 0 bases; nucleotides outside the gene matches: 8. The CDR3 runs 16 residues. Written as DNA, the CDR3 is TGTGCCAGCAGACAGGGACAGAGATATAGCAATCAGCCCCAGCATTTT. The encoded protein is CASRQGQRYSNQPQHF.

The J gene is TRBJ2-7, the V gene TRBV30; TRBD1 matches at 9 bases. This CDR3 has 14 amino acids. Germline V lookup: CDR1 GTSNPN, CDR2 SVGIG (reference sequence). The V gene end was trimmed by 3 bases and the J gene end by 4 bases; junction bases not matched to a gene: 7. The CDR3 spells CAWRFRDRAYEQYF. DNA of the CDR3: TGTGCCTGGAGATTCAGGGACAGGGCGTACGAGCAGTACTTC. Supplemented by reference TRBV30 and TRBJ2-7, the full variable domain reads SQTIHQWPATLVQPVGSPLSLECTVEGTSNPNLYWYRQAAGRGLQLLFYSVGIGQISSEVPQNLSASRPQDRQFILSSKKLLLSDSGFYLCAWRFRDRAYEQYFGPGTRLTVT.

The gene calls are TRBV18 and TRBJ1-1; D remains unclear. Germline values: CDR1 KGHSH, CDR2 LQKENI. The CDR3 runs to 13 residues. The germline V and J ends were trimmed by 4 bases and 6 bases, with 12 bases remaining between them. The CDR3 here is CASSREVEAEAFF. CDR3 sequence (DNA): TGTGCCAGCTCACGCGAAGTGGAGGCTGAAGCTTTCTTT.

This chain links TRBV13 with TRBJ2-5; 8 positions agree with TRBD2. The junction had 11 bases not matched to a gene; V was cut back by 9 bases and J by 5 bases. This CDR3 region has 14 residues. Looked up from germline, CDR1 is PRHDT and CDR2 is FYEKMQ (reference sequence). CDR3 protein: CASTDRGGGETQYF. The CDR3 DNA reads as TGTGCCAGTACCGACCGGGGGGGAGGGGAGACCCAGTACTTC.

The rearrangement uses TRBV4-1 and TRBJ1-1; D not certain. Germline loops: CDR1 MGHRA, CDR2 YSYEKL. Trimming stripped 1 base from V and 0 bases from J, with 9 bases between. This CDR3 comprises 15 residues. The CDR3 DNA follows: TGCGCCAGCAGCCAAGTCGGGATCATGAACACTGAAGCTTTCTTT. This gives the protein CASSQVGIMNTEAFF.

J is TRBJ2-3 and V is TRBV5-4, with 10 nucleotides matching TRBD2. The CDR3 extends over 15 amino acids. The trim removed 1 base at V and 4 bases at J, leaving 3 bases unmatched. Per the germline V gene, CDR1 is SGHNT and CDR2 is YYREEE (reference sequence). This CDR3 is CASSLPGLAADTQYF. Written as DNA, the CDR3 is TGTGCCAGCAGCTTGCCAGGACTAGCGGCAGATACGCAGTATTTT.

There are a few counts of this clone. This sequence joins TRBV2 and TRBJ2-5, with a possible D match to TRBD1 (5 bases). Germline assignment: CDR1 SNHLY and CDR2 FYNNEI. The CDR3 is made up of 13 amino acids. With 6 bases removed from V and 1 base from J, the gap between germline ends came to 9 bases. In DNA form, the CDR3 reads TGTGCCAGCAGCCCGGACATCCAAGAGACCCAGTACTTC. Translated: CASSPDIQETQYF.

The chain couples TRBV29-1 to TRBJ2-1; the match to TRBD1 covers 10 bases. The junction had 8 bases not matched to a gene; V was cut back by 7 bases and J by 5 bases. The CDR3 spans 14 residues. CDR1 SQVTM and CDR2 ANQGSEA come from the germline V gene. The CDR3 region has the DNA TGCAGCGCTCTTGACAGGGGGCGTGACAATGAGCAGTTCTTC. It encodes CSALDRGRDNEQFF.

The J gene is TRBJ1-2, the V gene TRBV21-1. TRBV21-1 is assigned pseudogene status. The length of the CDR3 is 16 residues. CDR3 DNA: TGTGCCAGCAGCAAGAACGGCTGGACTAGGAACTATGGCTACACCTTC. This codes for CASSKNGWTRNYGYTF.

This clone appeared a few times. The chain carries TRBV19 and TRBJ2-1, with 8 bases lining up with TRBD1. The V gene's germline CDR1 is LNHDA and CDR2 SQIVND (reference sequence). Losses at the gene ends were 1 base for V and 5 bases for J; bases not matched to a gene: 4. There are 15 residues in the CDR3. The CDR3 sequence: CASSIGNRGNNEQFF. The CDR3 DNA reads TGTGCCAGTAGTATAGGGAACAGGGGGAACAATGAGCAGTTCTTC.

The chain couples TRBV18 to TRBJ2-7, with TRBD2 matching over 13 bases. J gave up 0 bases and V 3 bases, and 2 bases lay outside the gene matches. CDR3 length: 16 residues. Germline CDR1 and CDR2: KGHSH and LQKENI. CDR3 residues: CASSPRLAGGSYEQYF. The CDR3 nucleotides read TGTGCCAGCTCACCCAGACTAGCGGGAGGCTCCTACGAGCAGTACTTC.

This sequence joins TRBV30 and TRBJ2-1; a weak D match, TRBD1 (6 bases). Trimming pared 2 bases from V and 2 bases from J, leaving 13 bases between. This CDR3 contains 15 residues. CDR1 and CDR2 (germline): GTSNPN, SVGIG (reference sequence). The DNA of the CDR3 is TGTGCCTGGAGTACCGGGACAACCGCCTACAATGAGCAGTTCTTC. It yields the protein CAWSTGTTAYNEQFF.

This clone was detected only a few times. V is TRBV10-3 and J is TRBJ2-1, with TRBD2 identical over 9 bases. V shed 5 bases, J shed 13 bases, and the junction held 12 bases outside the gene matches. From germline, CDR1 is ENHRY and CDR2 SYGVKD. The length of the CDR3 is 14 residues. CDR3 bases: TGTGCCATCAGTAATGGTATAGCGGGGGTGCCCCAGTTCTTC. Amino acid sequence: CAISNGIAGVPQFF.

The CDR3 sequence is CASSQVEAGGAQYF. For the CDR3, the DNA is TGCGCCAGCAGCCAAGTGGAGGCAGGCGGGGCTCAGTATTTT. The chain employs TRBV4-1 and TRBJ2-3; a possible D gene is TRBD2 (6 bases). This CDR3 is 14 amino acids long. Germline values: CDR1 MGHRA, CDR2 YSYEKL. V lost 1 base, J lost 12 bases, and 17 bases lay in between.

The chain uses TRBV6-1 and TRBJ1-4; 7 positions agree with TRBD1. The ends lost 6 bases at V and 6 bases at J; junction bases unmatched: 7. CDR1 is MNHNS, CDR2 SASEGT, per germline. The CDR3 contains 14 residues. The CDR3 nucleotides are TGTGCCAGCAGCGTCAACGGACAGGATGAAAAACTGTTTTTT. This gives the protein CASSVNGQDEKLFF.

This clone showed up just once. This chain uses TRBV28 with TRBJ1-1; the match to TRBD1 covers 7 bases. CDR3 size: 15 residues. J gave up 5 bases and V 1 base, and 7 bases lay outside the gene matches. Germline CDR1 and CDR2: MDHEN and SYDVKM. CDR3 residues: CASSLFSGGYTEAFF. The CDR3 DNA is TGTGCCAGCAGTTTATTCTCAGGGGGATATACTGAAGCTTTCTTT.

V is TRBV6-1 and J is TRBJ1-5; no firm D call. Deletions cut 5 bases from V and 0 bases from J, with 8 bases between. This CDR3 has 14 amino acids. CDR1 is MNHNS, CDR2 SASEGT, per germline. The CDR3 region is CASSSRGSNQPQHF. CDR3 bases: TGTGCCAGCAGTTCACGGGGTAGCAATCAGCCCCAGCATTTT.

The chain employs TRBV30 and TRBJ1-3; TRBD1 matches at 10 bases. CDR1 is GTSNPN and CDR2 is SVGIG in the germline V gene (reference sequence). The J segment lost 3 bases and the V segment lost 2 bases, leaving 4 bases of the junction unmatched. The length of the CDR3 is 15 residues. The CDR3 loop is CAWSPGQGFGNTIYF. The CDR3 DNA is TGTGCCTGGAGTCCGGGACAGGGGTTTGGAAACACCATATATTTT.